The 22 T cell receptor beta chains below come from one sample, sequenced in a study of OX40 agonist ivuxolimab in advanced cancers. Generated by immunoSEQ multiplex PCR, the TCRdb table keeps only in-frame clones and is missing some. The sample holds about 49,000 clones, 79% seen once. Sequencing was performed on CD4+ or CD8+ T cells sorted from blood, taken in a trial of the OX40 agonist ivuxolimab. These receptors were collected from an adult with an advanced solid tumor such as melanoma, head and neck, liver or kidney cancer.

The chain joins TRBV6-5 to TRBJ2-7; D might be TRBD2 (7 bases). This CDR3 region has 14 residues. The V end was cut by 7 bases, the J end by 8 bases, with 21 bases between. Germline CDR1 MNHEY, CDR2 SVGAGI. In DNA form, the CDR3 reads TGTGCCAGCACCCTAAGCGGGACAAGGCATAAGCAGTACTTC. It is translated as CASTLSGTRHKQYF.

This rearrangement joins TRBV7-6 to TRBJ2-2, with TRBD1 matching 7 bases. Germline CDR1 is SGHVS and CDR2 is FNYEAQ. After removal of 4 bases from V and 6 bases from J, the junction contained 2 bases not matched to a gene. The CDR3 covers 13 residues. The CDR3 spells CASSYTGAGELFF. The CDR3 DNA reads TGTGCCAGCAGCTATACAGGGGCCGGGGAGCTGTTTTTT.

The DNA for the CDR3 is TGTGCCAGCAGCTTAAACCCTCACGGGTACAATGAGCAGTTCTTC. It yields the protein CASSLNPHGYNEQFF. V and J are TRBV7-3 and TRBJ2-1; D gene uncertain. With 1 base removed from V and 4 bases from J, the gap between germline ends came to 11 bases. The CDR3 loop spans 15 amino acids. Germline values: CDR1 SGHTA, CDR2 FQGTGA.

The rearrangement uses TRBV4-3 and TRBJ1-2; D gene ambiguous. The CDR3 extends over 16 amino acids. The V gene's germline CDR1 is LGHNA and CDR2 YSLEER. V lost 1 base, J lost 8 bases, and 20 bases lay in between. The CDR3: CASSQVERPMATGYTF. The CDR3 nucleotides read TGCGCCAGCAGCCAAGTCGAGAGACCCATGGCTACCGGCTACACCTTC.

This clone has more than one count but fewer than ten. The CDR3 coding sequence is TGTGCCAGCAGTTTAAGACAGGGTGTTTACGAGCAGTACTTC. Its translation is CASSLRQGVYEQYF. The genes are TRBV27 and TRBJ2-7, with 7 bases identical to TRBD1. The V gene's germline CDR1 is MNHEY and CDR2 SMNVEV (reference sequence). V lost 2 bases and J lost 4; bases outside the gene matches: 5. The CDR3 is made up of 14 amino acids.

The chain is built from TRBV5-4 and TRBJ2-3, with D tentatively TRBD2 (5 bases). This CDR3 region has 14 residues. CDR1 is SGHNT, CDR2 YYREEE, per germline (reference sequence). With 4 bases removed from V and 4 bases from J, the gap between germline ends came to 13 bases. In DNA form, the CDR3 reads TGTGCCAGCAGCCCGAGTCTAGCAGCAGATACGCAGTATTTT. It specifies CASSPSLAADTQYF.

On this clone: The same CDR3 also results from other DNA sequences found in this sample. V and J are TRBV5-1 and TRBJ2-5; the D gene is possibly TRBD1 (7 bases). CDR1 SGHRS and CDR2 YFSETQ come from the germline V gene. Trimming stripped 1 base from V and 4 bases from J, with 11 bases between. The CDR3 consists of 14 residues. The CDR3 here is CASSLRQGGETQYF. Here the CDR3 DNA reads TGCGCCAGCAGCTTGCGACAGGGAGGAGAGACCCAGTACTTC. Combining the CDR3 with reference TRBV5-1 and TRBJ2-5 gives the whole variable domain KAGVTQTPRYLIKTRGQQVTLSCSPISGHRSVSWYQQTPGQGLQFLFEYFSETQRNKGNFPGRFSGRQFSNSRSEMNVSTLELGDSALYLCASSLRQGGETQYFGPGTRLLVL.

The chain links TRBV11-2 to TRBJ1-1; D not certain. V lost 5 bases to trimming and J lost 7 bases, with 23 bases between them. The CDR3 covers 16 residues. The germline V gene encodes CDR1 SGHAT and CDR2 FQNNGV. CDR3 coding DNA: TGTGCCAGCAGCGCCAGAGTCCCGCAAACCCAATTTGAAGCTTTCTTT. Amino acid sequence: CASSARVPQTQFEAFF.

The V gene is TRBV5-6, the J gene TRBJ2-3; 9 bases match TRBD2. The junction had 6 bases not matched to a gene; V was cut back by 7 bases and J by 3 bases. The CDR3 has 14 residues. CDR1 is SGHDT and CDR2 is YYEEEE in the germline V gene. This CDR3 reads CASFQRGATDTQYF. In DNA form, the CDR3 reads TGTGCCAGCTTCCAGCGGGGGGCTACAGATACGCAGTATTTT. Supplemented by reference TRBV5-6 and TRBJ2-3, the full variable domain reads DAGVTQSPTHLIKTRGQQVTLRCSPKSGHDTVSWYQQALGQGPQFIFQYYEEEERQRGNFPDRFSGHQFPNYSSELNVNALLLGDSALYLCASFQRGATDTQYFGPGTRLTVL.

The chain recombines TRBV5-6 with TRBJ2-5, with 13 positions matching TRBD2. With 4 bases clipped from V and 7 bases from J, the junction kept 7 bases outside the gene matches. This CDR3 comprises 15 residues. Germline CDR1 and CDR2: SGHDT and YYEEEE. CDR3 nucleotides: TGTGCCAGCAGCCGAGGACTAGCGGGGGTGTGGACCCAGTACTTC. This sequence encodes CASSRGLAGVWTQYF.

This chain uses TRBV30 with TRBJ2-7; TRBD1 aligns across 8 bases. CDR3 size: 17 residues. Unmatched junction bases numbered 13, after V lost 0 bases and J lost 3 bases. CDR1 is GTSNPN and CDR2 is SVGIG in the germline V gene (reference sequence). This CDR3 is CAWSVLPGQGSCYEQYF. The CDR3 DNA reads TGTGCCTGGAGTGTACTTCCTGGACAGGGATCATGCTACGAGCAGTACTTC.

The V call is TRBV10-2, the J call TRBJ2-7, with D perhaps TRBD1 (6 bases). CDR1 WSHSY and CDR2 SAAADI come from the germline V gene. This CDR3 is built from 12 residues. Trimming stripped 7 bases from V and 4 bases from J, with 11 bases between. The CDR3 nucleotides are TGCGCCAGCAAACAGGGCCCGTACGAGCAGTACTTC. It translates to CASKQGPYEQYF.

The chain has TRBV18 and TRBJ2-5; 11 bases map to TRBD1. This CDR3 is 14 amino acids long. Germline loops: CDR1 KGHSH, CDR2 LQKENI. Losses at the gene ends were 6 bases for V and 4 bases for J; bases not matched to a gene: 4. Here the CDR3 reads CASSPGTGGETQYF. CDR3 DNA: TGTGCCAGCTCTCCCGGGACAGGGGGAGAGACCCAGTACTTC.

This clone occurred once. The chain combines TRBV5-1 with TRBJ1-6, with TRBD1 identical over 7 bases. V shed 4 bases, J shed 4 bases, and the junction held 8 bases outside the gene matches. This CDR3 is built from 16 residues. Germline assignment: CDR1 SGHRS and CDR2 YFSETQ. In DNA form, the CDR3 reads TGCGCCAGCAGCCCCGACGGACAGGCTTATAATTCACCCCTCCACTTT. It specifies CASSPDGQAYNSPLHF.

Concerning this clone itself: The sample has other DNA sequences that encode this CDR3 too. This chain connects TRBV6-1 to TRBJ1-5; TRBD1 matches at 11 bases. Germline V gene lookup returns CDR1 MNHNS and CDR2 SASEGT. This CDR3 has 15 amino acids. V trimming: 6 bases; J trimming: 6 bases; junction bases outside the gene matches: 7. The CDR3, as DNA: TGTGCCAGCAGCACGGACAGGGGGCGCGGTCAGCCCCAGCATTTT. This sequence encodes CASSTDRGRGQPQHF.

The chain recombines TRBV5-8 with TRBJ2-3, with D hard to call. The length of the CDR3 is 17 residues. Deletions cut 0 bases from V and 5 bases from J, with 19 bases between. Germline values: CDR1 SGHTS, CDR2 YDEGEE. Here the CDR3 DNA reads TGTGCCAGCAGCTTGGCCGTGCTGGCAGCCATGGGAGATACGCAGTATTTT. This codes for CASSLAVLAAMGDTQYF.

The V and J genes are TRBV19 and TRBJ1-2; D perhaps matches TRBD1 (6 bases). The germline CDR1 and CDR2 sequences are LNHDA and SQIVND (reference sequence). The CDR3 totals 15 residues. The germline V and J ends were trimmed by 6 bases and 3 bases, with 17 bases remaining between them. The CDR3 here is CASRGSRGSDYGYTF. The CDR3 DNA reads as TGTGCCAGTAGGGGCTCTAGGGGGTCTGACTATGGCTACACCTTC.

This clone came up a few times. The rearrangement uses TRBV2 and TRBJ1-1; 7 bases map to TRBD1. The CDR3 contains 15 residues. The germline gives CDR1 SNHLY, CDR2 FYNNEI. Unmatched junction bases numbered 12, after V lost 5 bases and J lost 6 bases. DNA for the CDR3: TGTGCCAGCAGTTTAAGGTCCAGAAGGGGGCCTGAAGCTTTCTTT. As protein: CASSLRSRRGPEAFF. Looking up the rest from reference TRBV2 and TRBJ1-1 gives the full variable domain: EPEVTQTPSHQVTQMGQEVILRCVPISNHLYFYWYRQILGQKVEFLVSFYNNEISEKSEIFDDQFSVERPDGSNFTLKIRSTKLEDSAMYFCASSLRSRRGPEAFFGQGTRLTVV.

The V and J genes are TRBV5-6 and TRBJ1-1; TRBD1 might be the D (5 bases). V gave up 4 bases and J gave up 2 bases, with 15 bases separating them. Germline CDR1 reads SGHDT; CDR2 reads YYEEEE. The CDR3 totals 15 residues. CDR3 sequence reads: CASSRLTGDNTEAFF. The CDR3 DNA follows: TGTGCCAGCAGCCGTCTAACGGGGGACAACACTGAAGCTTTCTTT.

Only a few counts were recorded for this clone. Other nucleotide sequences from this sample produce the same CDR3. The chain joins TRBV10-3 to TRBJ1-5; D unclear. V was cut by 2 bases and J by 1 base, with 0 bases left in between. Per germline, CDR1 ENHRY and CDR2 SYGVKD. The CDR3 covers 12 residues. This CDR3 reads CAISESNQPQHF. CDR3 sequence (DNA): TGTGCCATCAGTGAGAGCAATCAGCCCCAGCATTTT.

The V gene is TRBV5-1, the J gene TRBJ2-7, with TRBD1 matching 7 bases. V shed 6 bases, J shed 3 bases, and the junction held 9 bases outside the gene matches. The CDR3 extends over 14 amino acids. Looked up from germline, CDR1 is SGHRS and CDR2 is YFSETQ. The CDR3 loop reads CASKIPGQNYEQYF. Written as DNA, the CDR3 is TGCGCCAGCAAAATCCCGGGACAGAACTACGAGCAGTACTTC.

This CDR3 reads CASSLVPQGGVEKLFF. The CDR3 bases are TGCGCCAGCAGCTTGGTGCCGCAGGGTGGGGTGGAAAAACTGTTTTTT. This chain joins TRBV5-1 and TRBJ1-4; maybe TRBD1 (5 bases). Per the germline V gene, CDR1 is SGHRS and CDR2 is YFSETQ. The CDR3 runs to 16 residues. V was pared by 0 bases and J by 8 bases, with 17 bases between.